Presented here are 17 T cell receptor beta chains from one specimen sequenced in a study of CD8+CD57+ T cells in acquired aplastic anemia. Genomic DNA served as template for TCR beta VDJ and CDR3 profiling. TCRdb analysed the reads with MiXCR anew, one entry per CDR3 protein. The sample holds about 180,000 distinct CDR3 sequences, less than 50% seen once. Sequenced patients had shown CD8+CD57+ cell expansion by flow cytometry. Sequenced material: sorted CD4+, CD8+, or CD8+CD57+ T cells (not recorded which) from PBMCs. These receptors originate from a human donor with aplastic anemia.

This chain links TRBV10-3 with TRBJ2-7, with a weak D call TRBD1 (6 bases). The CDR3 loop spans 16 amino acids. Germline values: CDR1 ENHRY, CDR2 SYGVKD. V lost 7 bases to trimming and J lost 2 bases, with 21 bases between them. The CDR3 DNA is TGTGCCATCATGGAGGACCGGGCAGGGGTAACCTACGAGCAGTACTTC. Translated: CAIMEDRAGVTYEQYF.

This clonotype was found many times. This chain joins TRBV19 and TRBJ2-6; 9 bases agree with TRBD1. CDR3 length: 18 residues. V shed 3 bases and J 4 bases; nucleotides not matched to a gene: 10. Germline V gives CDR1 LNHDA, CDR2 SQIVND (reference sequence). CDR3 protein: CASSITRQGVPGANVLTF. The CDR3 DNA reads TGTGCCAGTAGTATTACCCGACAGGGGGTTCCCGGGGCCAACGTCCTGACTTTC. Looking up the rest from reference TRBV19 and TRBJ2-6 gives the full variable domain: DGGITQSPKYLFRKEGQNVTLSCEQNLNHDAMYWYRQDPGQGLRLIYYSQIVNDFQKGDIAEGYSVSREKKESFPLTVTSAQKNPTAFYLCASSITRQGVPGANVLTFGAGSRLTVL.

The genes are TRBV29-1 and TRBJ1-1; D is unresolved. This CDR3 is 12 amino acids long. CDR1 is SQVTM and CDR2 is ANQGSEA in the germline V gene. V was pared by 7 bases and J by 2 bases, with 11 bases between. CDR3 residues: CSGGTPNTEAFF. CDR3 in DNA: TGCAGCGGGGGAACACCAAACACTGAAGCTTTCTTT. The whole variable domain, filled in from reference TRBV29-1 and TRBJ1-1, reads SAVISQKPSRDICQRGTSLTIQCQVDSQVTMMFWYRQQPGQSLTLIATANQGSEATYESGFVIDKFPISRPNLTFSTLTVSNMSPEDSSIYLCSGGTPNTEAFFGQGTRLTVV.

This clonotype has just one count. The chain combines TRBV13 with TRBJ1-2, with 8 bases identical to TRBD1. Per the germline V gene, CDR1 is PRHDT and CDR2 is FYEKMQ (reference sequence). Trimming took 5 bases from V and 4 from J; bases not matched to a gene: 9. The length of the CDR3 is 15 residues. This CDR3 is CASSTSDRGSYGYTF. CDR3 bases: TGTGCCAGCAGCACCTCCGACAGGGGAAGCTATGGCTACACCTTC.

This clonotype was picked up many times. The chain has TRBV11-2 and TRBJ2-1; TRBD1 matches 7 bases. The CDR3 contains 14 residues. Germline V gene lookup returns CDR1 SGHAT and CDR2 FQNNGV. Germline trimming cut 6 bases from V and 8 bases from J; bases unmatched to any gene: 10. CDR3 region: CASSLTHRGYEQFF. The DNA of the CDR3 is TGTGCCAGCAGTCTCACCCACAGGGGATATGAGCAGTTCTTC.

The chain recombines TRBV7-8 with TRBJ2-5, with TRBD1 matching over 9 bases. CDR1 is SGHVS, CDR2 FQNEAQ, per germline. V trimming: 4 bases; J trimming: 5 bases; junction bases outside the gene matches: 14. The CDR3 runs 17 residues. The CDR3 here is CASSYKPGQGDWETQYF. The CDR3 DNA reads as TGTGCCAGCAGCTACAAACCGGGACAGGGTGATTGGGAGACCCAGTACTTC.

The chain joins TRBV7-8 to TRBJ1-4; D might be TRBD1 (6 bases). Germline CDR1 SGHVS, CDR2 FQNEAQ. Trimming removed 3 bases at V and 4 bases at J, with 12 bases between. The length of the CDR3 is 15 residues. DNA of the CDR3: TGTGCCAGCAGCTTCGACCGGGACAATAATGAAAAACTGTTTTTT. The encoded protein is CASSFDRDNNEKLFF.

Notes on this clonotype: This may be a read error, as it is one base from a much larger clone. The chain joins TRBV5-6 to TRBJ2-7; 7 bases align to TRBD2. CDR1 SGHDT and CDR2 YYEEEE come from the germline V gene. The CDR3 sequence is 13 residues long. V shed 2 bases, J shed 4 bases, and the junction held 3 bases outside the gene matches. CDR3 bases: TGTGCCAGCAGCTTACGGGGGGTATACGAGCAGTACTTC. Translation: CASSLRGVYEQYF. The full variable domain, completed using reference TRBV5-6 and TRBJ2-7, is DAGVTQSPTHLIKTRGQQVTLRCSPKSGHDTVSWYQQALGQGPQFIFQYYEEEERQRGNFPDRFSGHQFPNYSSELNVNALLLGDSALYLCASSLRGVYEQYFGPGTRLTVT.

With regard to this clonotype: One end of the junction varies from germline; a read error may be responsible. The V and J genes are TRBV15 and TRBJ1-4; D gene uncertain. Germline loops: CDR1 LNHNV, CDR2 YYDKDF (reference sequence). The CDR3 extends over 14 amino acids. The CDR3 sequence: CATSLGATKEKLFF. In DNA, the CDR3 is TGTGCCACCAGCCTAGGTGCAACTAAGGAAAAACTTTTTTTT.

This clonotype occurred many times. The rearrangement uses TRBV9 and TRBJ2-1; 9 bases are shared with TRBD1. Per germline, CDR1 SGDLS and CDR2 YYNGEE. The CDR3 contains 15 residues. Germline trimming cut 4 bases from V and 7 bases from J; bases unmatched to any gene: 9. CDR3 coding DNA: TGTGCCAGCAGCCCACGGACAGGGGTGGGAAATGAGCAGTTCTTC. Amino acid sequence: CASSPRTGVGNEQFF.

This clonotype has more than one count but fewer than ten. The rearrangement links TRBV2 to TRBJ2-7, with 8 bases lining up with TRBD1. Germline CDR1 is SNHLY and CDR2 is FYNNEI. Losses at the gene ends were 6 bases for V and 5 bases for J; bases not matched to a gene: 3. The CDR3 sequence is 12 residues long. The CDR3 DNA reads TGTGCCAGCAGCGACAGGGGCCACGAGCAGTACTTC. This translates into CASSDRGHEQYF.

This clonotype has at least ten counts. J is TRBJ1-2 and V is TRBV5-6; no definite D call. The length of the CDR3 is 14 residues. The V end lost 0 bases, the J end lost 4 bases, and 10 bases lay between the germline ends. Germline V gene sequence: CDR1 SGHDT, CDR2 YYEEEE. In nucleotides, the CDR3 is TGTGCCAGCAGCTTGGACCCTACCGCCTATGGCTACACCTTC. Encoded protein: CASSLDPTAYGYTF.

The chain joins TRBV10-3 to TRBJ2-3, with 8 nucleotides matching TRBD2. Per the germline V gene, CDR1 is ENHRY and CDR2 is SYGVKD. CDR3 length equals 14 residues. V shed 6 bases and J 5 bases; nucleotides not matched to a gene: 7. The CDR3: CAIRDGGALDTQYF. The CDR3 DNA sequence: TGTGCCATCAGAGACGGGGGGGCCTTAGATACGCAGTATTTT.

This clonotype has just one count. J is TRBJ2-3 and V is TRBV7-3, with 8 bases lining up with TRBD2. The CDR3 has 13 amino acids. Trimming at V came to 5 bases and at J to 6 bases, leaving 4 bases not matched to a gene. CDR1 is SGHTA, CDR2 FQGTGA, per germline. The CDR3 DNA reads as TGTGCCAGCAGCACTCAGCGGGGGGATACGCAGTATTTT. It codes for CASSTQRGDTQYF.

This chain connects TRBV25-1 to TRBJ1-4; D gene unclear. Trimming pared 3 bases from V and 0 bases from J, leaving 8 bases between. Germline V lookup: CDR1 MGHDK, CDR2 SYGVNS. This CDR3 region has 15 residues. The CDR3 DNA reads TGTGCCAGCAGTGATGGCAGTGCAACTAATGAAAAACTGTTTTTT. Translation gives CASSDGSATNEKLFF.

This chain uses TRBV7-9 with TRBJ2-3, with D uncertain. Germline-derived CDR1 and CDR2 are SEHNR and FQNEAQ (reference sequence). The germline V and J ends were trimmed by 0 bases and 2 bases, with 6 bases remaining between them. This CDR3 spans 14 amino acids. The CDR3: CASSLAAYTDTQYF. CDR3 bases: TGTGCCAGCAGCTTAGCGGCCTACACAGATACGCAGTATTTT. The full variable domain, in which reference TRBV7-9 and TRBJ2-3 provide the parts outside the CDR3, is DTGVSQNPRHKITKRGQNVTFRCDPISEHNRLYWYRQTLGQGPEFLTYFQNEAQLEKSRLLSDRFSAERPKGSFSTLEIQRTEQGDSAMYLCASSLAAYTDTQYFGPGTRLTVL.

This clonotype was seen at least ten times. The CDR3 region is CASSVGGGSPSYNEQFF. CDR3 sequence (DNA): TGTGCCAGCAGCGTAGGGGGCGGGAGCCCCTCCTACAATGAGCAGTTCTTC. The J gene is TRBJ2-1, the V gene TRBV9; 7 nucleotides agree with TRBD2. This CDR3 is built from 17 residues. Germline V gene lookup returns CDR1 SGDLS and CDR2 YYNGEE. Trimming took 0 bases from V and 0 from J; bases not matched to a gene: 6.